The rows below give T cell receptor beta chains drawn from one sample of a study of blood T cell repertoires in COVID-19. Clones were sequenced by immunoSEQ multiplex PCR, and TCRdb holds only the in-frame ones, with some missing. The sample records roughly 59,000 clones, approximately 82% being singletons. Sequenced sample: peripheral blood. These receptor sequences come from a man of 80 years or more with acute or convalescent COVID-19. The CDR3 runs from the conserved cysteine through the conserved F or W. A D gene is named only where the DNA matches it firmly. Size is omitted from some rows. Given values are once, few, many or a class for expanded clones.

v_gene	d_gene	abundance	j_gene	CDR3aa	CDR3nt
TRBV4-1	TRBD2	-	TRBJ2-3	CASSQGTGGKTDTQYF	TGCGCCAGCAGCCAAGGGACGGGGGGGAAGACAGATACGCAGTATTTT
TRBV11-3	-	medium-sized	TRBJ1-1	CASSWEQGSAFF	TGTGCCAGCAGCTGGGAACAGGGTTCGGCTTTCTTT
TRBV5-1	-	-	TRBJ1-2	CASSLDFRRTTAYGYTF	TGCGCCAGCAGCTTGGACTTCCGGAGGACGACGGCTTATGGCTACACCTTC
TRBV29-1	TRBD2	-	TRBJ2-5	CSVKGTGGEETQYF	TGCAGCGTCAAGGGGACGGGGGGGGAAGAGACCCAGTACTTC
TRBV10-1	TRBD2	-	TRBJ2-7	CASRETSGLWEQYF	TGCGCCAGCAGAGAGACTAGCGGACTCTGGGAGCAGTACTTC
TRBV28	TRBD1	-	TRBJ1-5	CASSPRQGYNQPQHF	TGTGCCAGCAGTCCCCGACAGGGATACAATCAGCCCCAGCATTTT
TRBV7-9	-	once	TRBJ1-3	CASSLMAGALSGNTIYF	TGTGCCAGCAGCTTAATGGCAGGGGCCCTCTCTGGAAACACCATATATTTT
TRBV28	TRBD1	-	TRBJ1-2	CASRPTGGGFNYGYTF	TGTGCCAGCAGACCCACAGGGGGAGGGTTTAACTATGGCTACACCTTC
TRBV30	-	-	TRBJ1-1	CAWTRQMNTEAFF	TGTGCCTGGACGCGACAGATGAACACTGAAGCTTTCTTT
TRBV21-1	-	-	TRBJ2-3	CASSTKWVGGDFTDTQYF	TGTGCCAGCAGCACTAAATGGGTAGGGGGAGACTTCACAGATACGCAGTATTTT
TRBV11-3	-	-	TRBJ2-1	CASSLNRVNEQFF	TGTGCCAGCAGTTTAAACAGGGTCAATGAGCAGTTCTTC
TRBV19	TRBD2	-	TRBJ2-7	CASSTSPTSGSLREQYF	TGTGCCAGTAGTACGTCTCCAACTAGCGGGAGTTTGCGGGAGCAGTACTTC
TRBV19	TRBD2	-	TRBJ2-3	CASSERLAAADTQYF	TGTGCCAGTAGTGAACGACTAGCGGCGGCAGATACGCAGTATTTT
TRBV6-5	TRBD1	-	TRBJ2-5	CASRGGTGRETQYF	TGTGCCAGCAGAGGAGGGACAGGGAGAGAGACCCAGTACTTC
TRBV5-1	-	-	TRBJ1-1	CASSLLAGKNTEAFF	TGCGCCAGCAGCTTGTTGGCAGGGAAAAACACTGAAGCTTTCTTT
TRBV6-5	-	-	TRBJ1-1	CASRDFRVNTEAFF	TGTGCCAGCAGAGACTTCCGGGTGAACACTGAAGCTTTCTTT
TRBV14	-	-	TRBJ1-6	CASSPMAGYNSPLHF	TGTGCCAGCAGCCCCATGGCAGGGTATAATTCACCCCTCCACTTT
TRBV15	-	-	TRBJ2-1	CATSRAARGAYNEQFF	TGTGCCACCAGCAGAGCGGCCAGGGGGGCGTACAATGAGCAGTTCTTC
TRBV5-4	-	-	TRBJ2-7	CASSPGFHEQYF	TGTGCCAGCAGCCCCGGTTTCCACGAGCAGTACTTC
TRBV5-5	-	-	TRBJ2-2	CASSLGLHTGELFF	TGTGCCAGCAGCTTGGGACTCCACACCGGGGAGCTGTTTTTT
TRBV2	-	-	TRBJ1-5	CASSEGQGNQPQHF	TGTGCCAGCAGTGAAGGACAGGGCAATCAGCCCCAGCATTTT
TRBV25-1	TRBD1	-	TRBJ1-1	CASSDSTRQGNTEAFF	TGTGCCAGCAGTGATTCCACCCGACAGGGGAACACTGAAGCTTTCTTT
TRBV11-3	-	-	TRBJ2-7	CASSLGQHYEQYF	TGTGCCAGCAGCTTAGGACAGCACTACGAGCAGTACTTC
TRBV27	-	-	TRBJ2-1	CASSHTGSSYNEQFF	TGTGCCAGCAGCCATACAGGGAGCTCCTACAATGAGCAGTTCTTC
TRBV11-2	-	-	TRBJ2-2	CASSPRTANTGELFF	TGTGCCAGCAGCCCCCGGACAGCGAACACCGGGGAGCTGTTTTTT
TRBV27	TRBD1	-	TRBJ1-2	CASSTPGQGIYGYTF	TGTGCCAGCAGTACTCCGGGACAGGGTATTTATGGCTACACCTTC
TRBV7-6	-	many	TRBJ2-1	CASSLSSINRDEQFF	TGTGCCAGCAGCTTATCGTCTATCAACCGTGATGAGCAGTTCTTC
TRBV11-3	TRBD1	few	TRBJ2-7	CASSPYPGTGRYEQYF	TGTGCCAGCAGCCCTTACCCGGGGACAGGGCGCTACGAGCAGTACTTC
TRBV5-1	-	-	TRBJ2-5	CASRPGPTNQETQYF	TGCGCCAGCCGTCCCGGACCGACTAACCAAGAGACCCAGTACTTC
TRBV7-2	-	-	TRBJ2-1	CASREQGFNEQFF	TGTGCCAGCCGCGAACAGGGTTTCAATGAGCAGTTCTTC
TRBV24-1	TRBD1	-	TRBJ2-5	CATSGGDSNQETQYF	TGTGCCACCAGTGGAGGGGACAGCAACCAAGAGACCCAGTACTTC
TRBV5-4	TRBD1	once	TRBJ1-6	CASSLGDRENSPLHF	TGTGCCAGCAGCTTGGGGGACAGGGAGAATTCACCCCTCCACTTT
TRBV5-1	-	-	TRBJ1-3	CASSLAGSGNTIYF	TGCGCCAGCAGCTTGGCGGGGTCTGGAAACACCATATATTTT
TRBV7-8	-	few	TRBJ2-3	CASSLGTTTDTQYF	TGTGCCAGCAGCTTAGGTACAACAACAGATACGCAGTATTTT
TRBV19	-	-	TRBJ1-1	CASSLSPDTEAFF	TGTGCCAGTAGTTTGTCCCCGGACACTGAAGCTTTCTTT
TRBV5-4	TRBD2	-	TRBJ2-3	CASSLPLAGVRDTQYF	TGTGCCAGCAGCTTGCCACTAGCGGGAGTGCGCGATACGCAGTATTTT
TRBV7-9	-	-	TRBJ2-5	CASSGQTIQETQYF	TGTGCCAGCAGTGGACAGACGATACAAGAGACCCAGTACTTC
TRBV3-1/TRBV3-2	-	-	TRBJ2-1	CASRLENEQFF	TGTGCCAGCAGGTTGGAGAATGAGCAGTTCTTC
TRBV10-1	-	-	TRBJ2-3	CASSQSRGASTDTQYF	TGCGCCAGCAGCCAAAGCCGGGGGGCCAGCACAGATACGCAGTATTTT
TRBV6-4	TRBD2	-	TRBJ2-1	CASSAGKAGGGNEQFF	TGTGCCAGCAGTGCGGGAAAAGCGGGAGGGGGCAATGAGCAGTTCTTC
TRBV7-9	TRBD1	-	TRBJ2-5	CASSQGTGETQYF	TGTGCCAGCAGCCAAGGGACAGGGGAGACCCAGTACTTC
TRBV6-5	TRBD1	-	TRBJ2-2	CASSPGTGAGELFF	TGTGCCAGCAGTCCCGGGACAGGGGCCGGGGAGCTGTTTTTT
TRBV9	TRBD2	-	TRBJ2-1	CASSVETSVAYNEQFF	TGTGCCAGCAGCGTAGAGACTAGCGTTGCTTACAATGAGCAGTTCTTC
TRBV11-2	TRBD1	-	TRBJ2-5	CASSSGQARQETQYF	TGTGCCAGCAGCTCGGGACAGGCGAGGCAAGAGACCCAGTACTTC
TRBV18	-	once	TRBJ1-2	CATSPRGEAYGYTF	TGTGCCACCTCACCACGAGGGGAGGCATATGGCTACACCTTC
TRBV19	TRBD2	-	TRBJ2-1	CASSPQRGGYNEQFF	TGTGCCAGTAGTCCTCAACGCGGGGGATACAATGAGCAGTTCTTC
TRBV19	TRBD1	-	TRBJ2-5	CASSEGTGGWETQYF	TGTGCCAGTAGTGAAGGGACAGGGGGATGGGAGACCCAGTACTTC
TRBV5-6	-	-	TRBJ2-1	CASSPRGIRGWYNEQFF	TGTGCCAGCAGCCCCCGCGGCATCAGGGGTTGGTACAATGAGCAGTTCTTC
TRBV11-3	-	-	TRBJ2-7	CASSLGLRDSQNQYEQYF	TGTGCCAGCAGCCTGGGCCTCCGGGACTCCCAAAACCAATACGAGCAGTACTTC
TRBV5-1	-	-	TRBJ1-4	CASSLISSNEKLFF	TGCGCCAGCAGCTTGATATCTTCTAATGAAAAACTGTTTTTT
TRBV29-1	-	-	TRBJ2-3	CSVRRGGTDTQYF	TGCAGCGTTCGTAGGGGTGGCACAGATACGCAGTATTTT
TRBV7-2	-	-	TRBJ1-1	CASSLVAGMNTEAFF	TGTGCCAGCAGCTTAGTTGCAGGGATGAACACTGAAGCTTTCTTT
TRBV7-8	TRBD2	few	TRBJ2-5	CASSFGAGDHRETQYF	TGTGCCAGCAGCTTTGGTGCGGGAGACCACCGGGAGACCCAGTACTTC
TRBV5-4	-	-	TRBJ1-1	CASSSPKQGLNTEAFF	TGTGCCAGCAGCTCCCCGAAACAGGGTTTGAACACTGAAGCTTTCTTT
TRBV7-7	-	-	TRBJ1-4	CASPSKTQGNDEKLFF	TGTGCCAGCCCTAGTAAAACCCAGGGGAATGATGAAAAACTGTTTTTT
TRBV7-2	TRBD2	-	TRBJ2-5	CASSLSGTGTSGEETQYF	TGTGCCAGCAGCTTAAGCGGCACCGGGACTAGCGGGGAAGAGACCCAGTACTTC
TRBV10-2	-	-	TRBJ2-4	CASSTQGTIQYF	TGCGCCAGCAGTACCCAGGGGACCATTCAGTACTTC
TRBV7-9	TRBD2	-	TRBJ2-1	CASSLSGLGNEQFF	TGTGCCAGCAGCTTATCGGGACTAGGCAATGAGCAGTTCTTC
TRBV5-4	TRBD1	-	TRBJ1-2	CASSYGTGNPNYGYTF	TGTGCCAGCAGCTACGGGACAGGGAACCCTAACTATGGCTACACCTTC